This T cell receptor beta chain was sequenced for a study of blood T cells in healthy people across ages. Whole-study findings and limits: CMV status of donors was unknown, possibly confounding expanded clonotype changes.

About this clonotype itself: Its specificity is unknown.

Isolation per sample recovered at least 7 million PBMCs. V dropped 0 bases and J dropped 5 bases, with 13 bases sitting between them. Germline loops: CDR1 SGHRS, CDR2 YFSETQ. This CDR3 is 15 amino acids long. PCR was performed a second time for about 6 to 12 cycles using a sample-barcoded 5' primer and a J-beta primer mix. A template-switch adaptor with 12 random nucleotides tagged each cDNA molecule. Each CDR3 protein is one row after TCRdb ran MiXCR on the 5' RACE reads. The table has 890,000 or so distinct CDR3 sequences, under 80% seen once. This chain joins TRBV5-1 and TRBJ2-3; perhaps TRBD1 as D (5 bases). This receptor was obtained from a man aged 25-45 years in good health. The source material was blood. This CDR3 reads CASSLEGRALDTQYF. The CDR3, as DNA: TGCGCCAGCAGCTTGGAGGGCAGGGCATTAGATACGCAGTATTTT.